The source of this T cell receptor beta chain is a study of shared T cell receptors in the human thymus. The V and J ends lost 8 bases and 0 bases respectively, with 4 bases between them. The CDR3 is 11 amino acids. Germline values: CDR1 ENHRY, CDR2 SYGVKD. The data were produced by immunoSEQ multiplex PCR, yet TCRdb's version contains in-frame clones alone and is incomplete. The repertoire holds some 640,000 clones, with around 87% as singletons. This sample was also put to use in a study of human thymus T cells.

V usage is TRBV10-3 and J usage is TRBJ1-1; the D is unclear. Sequencing was carried out using thymocytes. The receptor comes from a boy less than two years old with a congenital heart defect. The CDR3 bases are TGTGCCATCGGCCTGAACACTGAAGCTTTCTTT. Translating it yields CAIGLNTEAFF.